These 27 T cell receptor beta chains came from one sample sequenced in a study of beta chain features in type 1 diabetes. The authors reverse transcribed all of the isolated RNA, so sequencing captured expressed TCRB transcripts. Libraries were prepared by immunoSEQ multiplex PCR; TCRdb keeps only in-frame clonotypes and omits some of them. The table has some 150,000 clones, roughly 9.7% seen once. The sample taken for sequencing was central memory CD4+ T cells from blood. These receptor sequences come from a woman in her thirties or forties in good health.

A few counts support this clone. The rearrangement uses TRBV5-1 and TRBJ2-5; 10 bases are shared with TRBD2. Unmatched junction bases numbered 9, after V lost 2 bases and J lost 5 bases. CDR3 length: 16 amino acids. Germline V lookup: CDR1 SGHRS, CDR2 YFSETQ. CDR3 protein: CASSLPSGGQRETQYF. CDR3 bases: TGCGCCAGCAGCTTACCTAGCGGGGGCCAGCGGGAGACCCAGTACTTC.

This clone turned up a few times. The rearrangement joins TRBV18 to TRBJ2-7; TRBD1 agrees at 10 bases. The V gene end was trimmed by 3 bases and the J gene end by 0 bases; junction bases not matched to a gene: 5. This CDR3 region has 16 residues. CDR1 and CDR2 (germline): KGHSH, LQKENI. The CDR3 sequence is CASSPAGTGVSYEQYF. The CDR3, as DNA: TGTGCCAGCTCACCGGCAGGGACAGGGGTCTCCTACGAGCAGTACTTC.

The V gene is TRBV7-2, the J gene TRBJ1-2; D gene unclear. Germline V CDR1 and CDR2: SGHTA, FQGNSA. This CDR3 has 11 residues. V was cut by 3 bases and J by 6 bases, with 5 bases left in between. CDR3 DNA sequence: TGTGCCAGCAGCTTCCTACATGGCTACACCTTC. Its protein is CASSFLHGYTF.

This clone was seen more than once but under ten times. V usage is TRBV9 and J usage is TRBJ2-3, with D unresolved. Looked up from germline, CDR1 is SGDLS and CDR2 is YYNGEE. CDR3 length equals 14 residues. V was clipped by 3 bases and J by 4 bases, with 12 bases between them. CDR3 residues: CASSALSTSDTQYF. The CDR3 coding sequence is TGTGCCAGCAGCGCCCTATCTACGTCAGATACGCAGTATTTT.

V gene TRBV19 combines with J gene TRBJ1-2; 7 positions match TRBD1. The CDR3 covers 13 residues. With V trimmed by 3 bases and J by 7 bases, 5 bases remained unmatched. The germline V gene encodes CDR1 LNHDA and CDR2 SQIVND (reference sequence). The CDR3 protein is CASSMATGPGYTF. Written as DNA, the CDR3 is TGTGCCAGTAGTATGGCGACAGGGCCTGGCTACACCTTC. The complete variable domain, with remaining parts taken from reference TRBV19 and TRBJ1-2, reads DGGITQSPKYLFRKEGQNVTLSCEQNLNHDAMYWYRQDPGQGLRLIYYSQIVNDFQKGDIAEGYSVSREKKESFPLTVTSAQKNPTAFYLCASSMATGPGYTFGSGTRLTVV.

This clone has just a few counts. The chain couples TRBV9 to TRBJ2-5; possible D gene TRBD2, 6 bases. Germline V gene sequence: CDR1 SGDLS, CDR2 YYNGEE. This CDR3 spans 16 amino acids. V lost 4 bases and J 1 base, leaving 17 bases between the germline ends. The CDR3 loop reads CASSLGGRGVQETQYF. DNA for the CDR3: TGTGCCAGCAGCTTGGGGGGAAGAGGGGTCCAAGAGACCCAGTACTTC.

This clone occurred many times. This sequence joins TRBV15 and TRBJ2-7; D call uncertain. Germline V gene lookup returns CDR1 LNHNV and CDR2 YYDKDF (reference sequence). The CDR3 is made up of 14 amino acids. The V end was cut by 0 bases, the J end by 1 base, with 7 bases between. CDR3 region: CATSRERRSYEQYF. The DNA of the CDR3 is TGTGCCACCAGCAGAGAGAGGAGATCCTACGAGCAGTACTTC.

The CDR3 DNA follows: TGTGCCAGCAGCTTAGCAGGGATCGGTTCACCCCTCCACTTT. It encodes CASSLAGIGSPLHF. This chain links TRBV11-2 with TRBJ1-6; D might be TRBD1 (5 bases). Between the trimmed V and J ends, which lost 1 base and 9 bases, there was a span of 10 bases. The CDR3 spans 14 residues. The germline gives CDR1 SGHAT, CDR2 FQNNGV.

The J gene is TRBJ2-1, the V gene TRBV7-2; TRBD2 matches 12 bases. The CDR3 is made up of 15 amino acids. V gave up 5 bases and J gave up 6 bases; unmatched junction bases: 5. CDR1 is SGHTA and CDR2 is FQGNSA in the germline V gene. The DNA of the CDR3 is TGTGCCAGCAGCCTCGGACTAGCGGGGACCAATGAGCAGTTCTTC. Protein: CASSLGLAGTNEQFF. Full variable domain (outside the CDR3, taken from reference TRBV7-2 and TRBJ2-1): GAGVSQSPSNKVTEKGKDVELRCDPISGHTALYWYRQSLGQGLEFLIYFQGNSAPDKSGLPSDRFSAERTGGSVSTLTIQRTQQEDSAVYLCASSLGLAGTNEQFFGPGTRLTVL.

This clone was detected a few times. The genes are TRBV29-1 and TRBJ2-2; D unresolved. Germline assignment: CDR1 SQVTM and CDR2 ANQGSEA. The CDR3 consists of 13 residues. Trimming shortened V by 4 bases and J by 0 bases, and 6 bases separated the two germline ends. Here the CDR3 reads CSVGQTNTGELFF. In nucleotides, the CDR3 is TGCAGCGTTGGGCAAACGAACACCGGGGAGCTGTTTTTT.

J is TRBJ2-6 and V is TRBV2; D possibly corresponds to TRBD1 (5 bases). The V end lost 6 bases, the J end lost 2 bases, and 11 bases lay between the germline ends. CDR3 size: 15 residues. Germline V gene sequence: CDR1 SNHLY, CDR2 FYNNEI. The CDR3 loop reads CASRTDSPGANVLTF. As DNA, the CDR3 is TGTGCCAGCAGAACAGACAGTCCTGGGGCCAACGTCCTGACTTTC.

The chain uses TRBV7-6 and TRBJ2-7; 8 bases match TRBD1. The germline V gene encodes CDR1 SGHVS and CDR2 FNYEAQ. The CDR3 is 14 residues long. Trimming at V came to 5 bases and at J to 2 bases, leaving 5 bases not matched to a gene. CDR3 residues: CASSRRQGTYEQYF. The CDR3 DNA follows: TGTGCCAGCAGCAGACGACAGGGGACCTACGAGCAGTACTTC.

V is TRBV21-1 and J is TRBJ1-3; TRBD1, the D gene given by the table, was not confirmed from the DNA. TRBV21-1 is noted as a pseudogene. The CDR3 totals 16 residues. CDR3 DNA: TGTGCCAGCAGCAAAGTAAGGGCAGGGTCTGGAAACACCATATATTTT. Protein product: CASSKVRAGSGNTIYF.

This clone was picked up many times. This chain joins TRBV7-9 and TRBJ1-6; D is perhaps TRBD1 (5 bases). The CDR3 covers 14 residues. Trimming stripped 5 bases from V and 9 bases from J, with 14 bases between. Germline V gene data show CDR1 as SEHNR and CDR2 as FQNEAQ (reference sequence). CDR3: CASSVPGSGSPLHF. The DNA of the CDR3 is TGTGCCAGCAGCGTCCCAGGGTCTGGTTCACCCCTCCACTTT.

The J gene is TRBJ2-1, the V gene TRBV6-5; D ambiguous. The germline V and J ends were trimmed by 5 bases and 6 bases, with 14 bases remaining between them. Germline V lookup: CDR1 MNHEY, CDR2 SVGAGI. The CDR3 has 14 amino acids. The CDR3 loop is CASSEPSLGNEQFF. Written as DNA, the CDR3 is TGTGCCAGCAGTGAACCCTCTCTCGGCAATGAGCAGTTCTTC.

This chain links TRBV6-5 with TRBJ2-7, with unresolved D. This CDR3 spans 13 amino acids. Germline V gene lookup returns CDR1 MNHEY and CDR2 SVGAGI. Trimming removed 5 bases from V and 12 bases from J, with 20 bases in between. CDR3 loop: CASSPRDSQRAYF. CDR3 bases: TGTGCCAGCAGTCCTCGTGATTCCCAAAGAGCGTACTTC.

A few counts support this clone. V usage is TRBV7-2 and J usage is TRBJ2-3; 9 positions match TRBD2. The germline gives CDR1 SGHTA, CDR2 FQGNSA. V was pared by 4 bases and J by 4 bases, with 6 bases of the junction left unmatched. The CDR3 extends over 15 amino acids. The CDR3 protein is CASSYFSGGADTQYF. CDR3 DNA sequence: TGTGCCAGCAGCTATTTTAGCGGGGGCGCAGATACGCAGTATTTT.

This clone was seen more than once but under ten times. This chain links TRBV5-1 with TRBJ2-2, with no clear D. The CDR3 spans 14 residues. CDR1 is SGHRS, CDR2 YFSETQ, per germline. Trimming took off 4 bases at V and 4 bases at J, with 11 bases between the two ends. The CDR3 loop reads CASSPSISTGELFF. The DNA of the CDR3 is TGCGCCAGCAGCCCGTCGATCAGCACCGGGGAGCTGTTTTTT. The full variable domain, its missing parts supplied by reference TRBV5-1 and TRBJ2-2, is KAGVTQTPRYLIKTRGQQVTLSCSPISGHRSVSWYQQTPGQGLQFLFEYFSETQRNKGNFPGRFSGRQFSNSRSEMNVSTLELGDSALYLCASSPSISTGELFFGEGSRLTVL.

This clone was recorded at least ten times. The chain has TRBV10-3 and TRBJ2-1; possible D gene TRBD2, 7 bases. V lost 4 bases and J 8 bases, leaving 15 bases between the germline ends. The CDR3 length is 14 residues. Germline V gene lookup returns CDR1 ENHRY and CDR2 SYGVKD. CDR3: CAISGDQGRDEQFF. CDR3 coding DNA: TGTGCCATCAGTGGCGATCAGGGGAGGGATGAGCAGTTCTTC.

The chain combines TRBV9 with TRBJ1-4; the match to TRBD1 covers 10 bases. Germline CDR1 is SGDLS and CDR2 is YYNGEE. V was pared by 2 bases and J by 8 bases, with 3 bases of the junction left unmatched. The CDR3 consists of 14 residues. This chain's CDR3 is CASSVGTGAEKLFF. In DNA, the CDR3 is TGTGCCAGCAGCGTCGGGACAGGGGCCGAAAAACTGTTTTTT. Using reference TRBV9 and TRBJ1-4 for the parts outside the CDR3, the full variable domain is DSGVTQTPKHLITATGQRVTLRCSPRSGDLSVYWYQQSLDQGLQFLIQYYNGEERAKGNILERFSAQQFPDLHSELNLSSLELGDSALYFCASSVGTGAEKLFFGSGTQLSVL.

The CDR3 bases are TGTGCCAGCAGCGCCCACGGACTGAGCACTGAAGCTTTCTTT. It translates to CASSAHGLSTEAFF. The chain links TRBV9 to TRBJ1-1; unclear D gene. This CDR3 region has 14 residues. Trimming left V 3 bases short and J 4 bases short, with 13 bases between. Germline V lookup: CDR1 SGDLS, CDR2 YYNGEE.

The J gene is TRBJ2-5, the V gene TRBV19; TRBD2 agrees at 9 bases. This CDR3 comprises 16 residues. V shed 6 bases and J 1 base; nucleotides not matched to a gene: 9. The germline CDR1 and CDR2 sequences are LNHDA and SQIVND (reference sequence). CDR3 protein: CASRNLGTSPQETQYF. CDR3 DNA sequence: TGTGCCAGTAGGAATTTGGGGACTAGCCCCCAAGAGACCCAGTACTTC.

The table lists this clone with many counts. The chain joins TRBV2 to TRBJ2-1; the D gene is possibly TRBD1 (6 bases). The CDR3 sequence is 13 residues long. V lost 5 bases and J lost 6, with 11 bases in between. Germline V gives CDR1 SNHLY, CDR2 FYNNEI. CDR3 bases: TGTGCCAGCAGTACCGACAGGCTCAATGAGCAGTTCTTC. Protein sequence: CASSTDRLNEQFF.

This clone was detected only a few times. This chain uses TRBV4-2 with TRBJ2-7; 7 nucleotides line up with TRBD1. Per germline, CDR1 LGHNA and CDR2 YNFKEQ. V shed 5 bases, J shed 2 bases, and the junction held 9 bases outside the gene matches. The CDR3 extends over 15 amino acids. CDR3 amino acids: CASSLGTAQTYEQYF. CDR3 nucleotides: TGTGCCAGCAGCTTAGGGACAGCCCAAACCTACGAGCAGTACTTC.

This clone turned up a few times. The V gene is TRBV19, the J gene TRBJ1-2, with TRBD1 identical over 11 bases. CDR1 is LNHDA, CDR2 SQIVND, per germline (reference sequence). The CDR3 contains 14 residues. V shed 4 bases and J 5 bases; nucleotides not matched to a gene: 3. CDR3 sequence (DNA): TGTGCCAGTAGTAGCGGACAGGGGGCTTATGGCTACACCTTC. The encoded protein is CASSSGQGAYGYTF.

The chain has TRBV2 and TRBJ1-5; 7 bases align to TRBD1. Losses at the gene ends were 3 bases for V and 2 bases for J; bases not matched to a gene: 1. The CDR3 totals 14 residues. Germline CDR1 is SNHLY and CDR2 is FYNNEI. CDR3 protein: CASSDDRGNQPQHF. The CDR3, as DNA: TGTGCCAGCAGTGATGACAGGGGCAATCAGCCCCAGCATTTT.

The rearrangement links TRBV4-1 to TRBJ2-2, with 9 positions matching TRBD1. This CDR3 has 14 amino acids. V shed 8 bases and J 5 bases; nucleotides not matched to a gene: 6. The germline V gene has CDR1 MGHRA and CDR2 YSYEKL. The CDR3 here is CASGGTGRTGELFF. CDR3 nucleotides: TGCGCCAGCGGGGGGACAGGGAGGACCGGGGAGCTGTTTTTT.